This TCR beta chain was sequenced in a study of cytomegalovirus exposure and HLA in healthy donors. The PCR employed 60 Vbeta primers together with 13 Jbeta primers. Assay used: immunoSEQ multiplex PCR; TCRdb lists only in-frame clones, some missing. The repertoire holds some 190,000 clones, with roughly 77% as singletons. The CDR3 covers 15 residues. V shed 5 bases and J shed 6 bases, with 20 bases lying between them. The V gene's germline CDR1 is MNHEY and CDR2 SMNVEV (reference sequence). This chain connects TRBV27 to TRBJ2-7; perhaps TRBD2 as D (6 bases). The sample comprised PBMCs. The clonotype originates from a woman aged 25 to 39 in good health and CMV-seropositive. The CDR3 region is CASSASRGVSGEQYF. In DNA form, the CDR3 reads TGTGCCAGCAGTGCCTCACGAGGGGTTAGCGGCGAGCAGTACTTC.